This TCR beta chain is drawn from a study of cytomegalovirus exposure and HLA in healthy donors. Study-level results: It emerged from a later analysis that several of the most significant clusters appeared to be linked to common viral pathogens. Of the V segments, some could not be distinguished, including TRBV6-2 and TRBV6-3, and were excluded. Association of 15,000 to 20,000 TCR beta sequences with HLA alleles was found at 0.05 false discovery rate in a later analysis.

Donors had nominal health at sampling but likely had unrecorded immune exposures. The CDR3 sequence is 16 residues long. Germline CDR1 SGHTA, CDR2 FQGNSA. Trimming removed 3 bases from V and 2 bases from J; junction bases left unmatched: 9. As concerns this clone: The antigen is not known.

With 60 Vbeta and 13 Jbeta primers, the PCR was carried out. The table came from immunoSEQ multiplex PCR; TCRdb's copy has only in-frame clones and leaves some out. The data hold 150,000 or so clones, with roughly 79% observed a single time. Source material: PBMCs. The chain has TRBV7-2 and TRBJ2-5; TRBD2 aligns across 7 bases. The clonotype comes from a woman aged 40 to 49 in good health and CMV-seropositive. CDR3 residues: CASSLAGTKNQETQYF. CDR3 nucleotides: TGTGCCAGCAGCTTGGCCGGGACTAAGAATCAAGAGACCCAGTACTTC.